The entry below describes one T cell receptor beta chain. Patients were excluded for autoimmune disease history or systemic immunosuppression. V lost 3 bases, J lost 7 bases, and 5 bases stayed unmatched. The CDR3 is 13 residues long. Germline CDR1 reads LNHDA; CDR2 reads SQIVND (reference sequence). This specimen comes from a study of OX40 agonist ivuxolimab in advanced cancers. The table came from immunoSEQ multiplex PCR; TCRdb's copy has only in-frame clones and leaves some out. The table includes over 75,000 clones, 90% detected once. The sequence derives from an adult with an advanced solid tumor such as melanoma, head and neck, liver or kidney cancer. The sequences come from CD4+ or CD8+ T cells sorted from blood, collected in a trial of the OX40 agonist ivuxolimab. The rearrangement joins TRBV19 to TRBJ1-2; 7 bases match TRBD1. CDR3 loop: CASSITGDRGYTF. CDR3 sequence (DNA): TGTGCCAGTAGTATCACAGGGGACCGTGGCTACACCTTC.